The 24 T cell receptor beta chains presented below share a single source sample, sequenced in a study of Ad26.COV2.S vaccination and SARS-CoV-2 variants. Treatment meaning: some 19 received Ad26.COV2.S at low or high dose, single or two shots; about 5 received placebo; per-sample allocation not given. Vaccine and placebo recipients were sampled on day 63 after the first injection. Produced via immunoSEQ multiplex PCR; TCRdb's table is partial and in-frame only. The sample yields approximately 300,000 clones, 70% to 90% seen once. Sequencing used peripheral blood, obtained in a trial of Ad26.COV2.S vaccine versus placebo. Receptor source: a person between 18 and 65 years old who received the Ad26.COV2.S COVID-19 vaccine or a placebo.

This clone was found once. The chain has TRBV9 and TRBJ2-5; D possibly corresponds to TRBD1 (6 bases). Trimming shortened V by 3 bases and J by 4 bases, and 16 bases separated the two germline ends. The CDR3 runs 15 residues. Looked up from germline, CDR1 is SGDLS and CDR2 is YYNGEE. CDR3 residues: CASSGDLTGIETQYF. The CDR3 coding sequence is TGTGCCAGCAGCGGCGACCTAACAGGGATAGAGACCCAGTACTTC.

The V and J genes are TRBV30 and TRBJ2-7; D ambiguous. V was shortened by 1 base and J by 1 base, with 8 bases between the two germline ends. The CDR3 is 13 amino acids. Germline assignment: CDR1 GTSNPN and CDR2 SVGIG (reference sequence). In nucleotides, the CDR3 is TGTGCCTGGAGTGGCTTCCAGTCCTACGAGCAGTACTTC. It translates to CAWSGFQSYEQYF.

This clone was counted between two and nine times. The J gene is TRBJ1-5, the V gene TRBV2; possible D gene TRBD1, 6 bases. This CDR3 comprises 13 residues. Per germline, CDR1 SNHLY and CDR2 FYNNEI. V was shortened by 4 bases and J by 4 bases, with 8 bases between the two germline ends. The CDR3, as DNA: TGTGCCAGCAGTGGACAGGATAATCAGCCCCAGCATTTT. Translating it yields CASSGQDNQPQHF.

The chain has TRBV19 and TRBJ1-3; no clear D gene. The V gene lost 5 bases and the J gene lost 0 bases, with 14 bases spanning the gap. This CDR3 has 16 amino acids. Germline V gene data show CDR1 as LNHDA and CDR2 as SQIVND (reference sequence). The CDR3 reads CASSPLPGFSGNTIYF. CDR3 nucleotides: TGTGCCAGTAGTCCGCTTCCGGGATTCTCTGGAAACACCATATATTTT.

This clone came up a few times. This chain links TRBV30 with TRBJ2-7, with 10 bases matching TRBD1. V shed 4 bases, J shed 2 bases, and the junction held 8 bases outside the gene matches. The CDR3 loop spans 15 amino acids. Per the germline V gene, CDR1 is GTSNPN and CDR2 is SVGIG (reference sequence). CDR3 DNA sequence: TGTGCCTGGACTCGGACAGGGGGATTCGCCTACGAGCAGTACTTC. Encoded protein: CAWTRTGGFAYEQYF.

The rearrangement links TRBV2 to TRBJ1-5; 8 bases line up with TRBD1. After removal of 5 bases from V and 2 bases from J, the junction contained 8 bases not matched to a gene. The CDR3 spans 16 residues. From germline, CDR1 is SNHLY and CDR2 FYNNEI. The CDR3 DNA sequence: TGTGCCAGCAGTACTCGGACAGGGTCTGGCAATCAGCCCCAGCATTTT. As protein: CASSTRTGSGNQPQHF.

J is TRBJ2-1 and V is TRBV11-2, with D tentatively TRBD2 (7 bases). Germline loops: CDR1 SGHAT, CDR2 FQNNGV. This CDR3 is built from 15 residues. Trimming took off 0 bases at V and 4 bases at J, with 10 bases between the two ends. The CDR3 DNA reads TGTGCCAGCAGCTTAGAAGGGGGGGATTACAATGAGCAGTTCTTC. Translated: CASSLEGGDYNEQFF.

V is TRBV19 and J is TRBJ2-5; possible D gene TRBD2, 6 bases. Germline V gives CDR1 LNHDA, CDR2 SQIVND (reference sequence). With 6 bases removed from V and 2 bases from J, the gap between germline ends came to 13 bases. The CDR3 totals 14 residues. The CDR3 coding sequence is TGTGCCAGTAGGGGGGGAGGCTCTCAAGAGACCCAGTACTTC. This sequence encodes CASRGGGSQETQYF.

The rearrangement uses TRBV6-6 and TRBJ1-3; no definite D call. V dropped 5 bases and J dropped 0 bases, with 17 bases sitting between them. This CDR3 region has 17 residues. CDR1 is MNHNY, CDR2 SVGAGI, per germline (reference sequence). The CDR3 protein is CASSRFKEGGSGNTIYF. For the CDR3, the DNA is TGTGCCAGCAGTCGATTCAAGGAAGGAGGCTCTGGAAACACCATATATTTT.

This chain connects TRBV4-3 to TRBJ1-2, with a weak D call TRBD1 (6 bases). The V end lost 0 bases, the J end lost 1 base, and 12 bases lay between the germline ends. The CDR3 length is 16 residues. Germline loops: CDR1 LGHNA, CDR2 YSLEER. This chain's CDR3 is CASSQDAQGNNYGYTF. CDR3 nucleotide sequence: TGCGCCAGCAGCCAAGATGCGCAGGGGAATAACTATGGCTACACCTTC.

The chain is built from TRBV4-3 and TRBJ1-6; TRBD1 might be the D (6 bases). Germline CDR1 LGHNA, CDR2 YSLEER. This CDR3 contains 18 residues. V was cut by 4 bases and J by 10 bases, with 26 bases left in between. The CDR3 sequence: CASSLSTAGRGRQSPLHF. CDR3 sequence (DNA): TGCGCCAGCAGCCTATCAACCGCTGGACGGGGGCGGCAATCACCCCTCCACTTT.

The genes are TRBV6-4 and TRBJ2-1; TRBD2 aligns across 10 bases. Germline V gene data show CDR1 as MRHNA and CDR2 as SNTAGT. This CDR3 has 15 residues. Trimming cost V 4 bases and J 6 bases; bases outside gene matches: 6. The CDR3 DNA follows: TGTGCCAGCAGTGTACAACTAGCGGGGATCAATGAGCAGTTCTTC. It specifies CASSVQLAGINEQFF.

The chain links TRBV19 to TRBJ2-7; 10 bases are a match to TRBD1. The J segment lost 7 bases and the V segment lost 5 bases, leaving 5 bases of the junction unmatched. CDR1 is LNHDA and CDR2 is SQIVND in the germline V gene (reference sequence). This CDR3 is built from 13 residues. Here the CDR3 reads CASSGQGVGEQYF. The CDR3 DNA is TGTGCCAGTAGTGGACAGGGGGTAGGGGAGCAGTACTTC.

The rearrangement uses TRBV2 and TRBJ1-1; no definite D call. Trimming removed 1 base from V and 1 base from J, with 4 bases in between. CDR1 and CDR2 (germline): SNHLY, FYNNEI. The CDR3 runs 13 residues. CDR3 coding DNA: TGTGCCAGCAGTGAAGAAAGGAACACTGAAGCTTTCTTT. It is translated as CASSEERNTEAFF.

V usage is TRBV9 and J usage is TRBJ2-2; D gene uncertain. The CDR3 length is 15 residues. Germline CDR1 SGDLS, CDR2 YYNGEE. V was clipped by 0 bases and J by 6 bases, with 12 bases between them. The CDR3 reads CASSVESSGAGELFF. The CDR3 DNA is TGTGCCAGCAGCGTAGAATCTAGTGGGGCCGGGGAGCTGTTTTTT. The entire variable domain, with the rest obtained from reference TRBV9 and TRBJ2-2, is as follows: DSGVTQTPKHLITATGQRVTLRCSPRSGDLSVYWYQQSLDQGLQFLIQYYNGEERAKGNILERFSAQQFPDLHSELNLSSLELGDSALYFCASSVESSGAGELFFGEGSRLTVL.

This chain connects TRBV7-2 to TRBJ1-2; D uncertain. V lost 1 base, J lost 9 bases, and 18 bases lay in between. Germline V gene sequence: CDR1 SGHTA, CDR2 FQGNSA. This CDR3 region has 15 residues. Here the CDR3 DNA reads TGTGCCAGCAGCTTAGAATGGACCCGACGATTGAGCTACACCTTC. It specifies CASSLEWTRRLSYTF.

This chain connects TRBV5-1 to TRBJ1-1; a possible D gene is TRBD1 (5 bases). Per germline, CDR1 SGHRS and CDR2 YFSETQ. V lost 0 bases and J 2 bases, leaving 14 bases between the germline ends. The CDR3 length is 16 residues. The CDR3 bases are TGCGCCAGCAGCTTGGGAAAGGACAACATAAACACTGAAGCTTTCTTT. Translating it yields CASSLGKDNINTEAFF.

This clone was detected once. CDR3 in DNA: TGTGCCAGCAGTTCTGGACAGGGGAAAGAGACCCAGTACTTC. Its translation: CASSSGQGKETQYF. The chain uses TRBV5-6 and TRBJ2-5, with 9 bases identical to TRBD1. This CDR3 comprises 14 residues. V lost 5 bases to trimming and J lost 3 bases; unmatched junction nucleotides: 5. Per germline, CDR1 SGHDT and CDR2 YYEEEE.

As DNA, the CDR3 is TGTGCCAGCAGTACAAAGGTAGTGGGGTTGGACAATCAGCCCCAGCATTTT. Translation gives CASSTKVVGLDNQPQHF. The rearrangement joins TRBV6-2 or TRBV6-3 to TRBJ1-5, with no clear D. This CDR3 has 17 residues. Deletions cut 5 bases from V and 3 bases from J, with 20 bases between. In germline, CDR1 is MNHEY, CDR2 SVGEGT.

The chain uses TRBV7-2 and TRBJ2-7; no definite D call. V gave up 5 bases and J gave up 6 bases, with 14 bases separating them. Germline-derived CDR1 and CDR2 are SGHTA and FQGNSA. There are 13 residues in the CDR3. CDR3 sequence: CASSLHYLGEQYF. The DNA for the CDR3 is TGTGCCAGCAGCCTGCATTACCTCGGCGAGCAGTACTTC.

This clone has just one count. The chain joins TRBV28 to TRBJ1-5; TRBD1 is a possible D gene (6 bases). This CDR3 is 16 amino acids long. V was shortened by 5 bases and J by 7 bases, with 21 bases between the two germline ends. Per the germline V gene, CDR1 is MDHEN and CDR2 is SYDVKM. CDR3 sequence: CASSDPTGLLRQPQHF. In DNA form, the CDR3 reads TGTGCCAGCAGTGACCCCACAGGGTTACTACGCCAGCCCCAGCATTTT.

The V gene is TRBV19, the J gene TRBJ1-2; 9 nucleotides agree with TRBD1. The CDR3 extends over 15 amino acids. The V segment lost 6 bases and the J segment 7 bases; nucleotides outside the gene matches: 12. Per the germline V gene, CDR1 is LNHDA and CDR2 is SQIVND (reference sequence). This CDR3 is CASRRRPDRGLGYTF. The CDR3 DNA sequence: TGTGCCAGTAGAAGGAGACCGGACAGGGGTCTTGGCTACACCTTC.

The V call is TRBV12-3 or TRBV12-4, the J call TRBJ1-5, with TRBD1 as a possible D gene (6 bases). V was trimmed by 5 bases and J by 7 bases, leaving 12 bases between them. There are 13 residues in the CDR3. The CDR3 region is CASSNRVPQPQHF. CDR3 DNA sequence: TGTGCCAGCAGTAACAGGGTTCCCCAGCCCCAGCATTTT.

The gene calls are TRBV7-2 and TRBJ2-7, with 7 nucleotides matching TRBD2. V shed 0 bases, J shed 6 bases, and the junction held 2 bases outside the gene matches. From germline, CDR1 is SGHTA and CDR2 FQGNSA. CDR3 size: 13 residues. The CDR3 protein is CASSLAREGEQYF. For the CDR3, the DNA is TGTGCCAGCAGCTTAGCCAGGGAGGGCGAGCAGTACTTC.